This T cell receptor (beta chain) was profiled in a study of T cells after yellow fever vaccination (dated by TCRdb to about 2019). With regard to the full study: The SMART-Seq v4 Ultra Low Input RNA kit was used to prepare libraries from fractions with low cell numbers. Bulk TCR alpha and beta repertoires were sequenced longitudinally to track T-cell clones before and after primary and booster YFV17D yellow fever vaccination. Two healthy male donors, one aged 18 to 30 and one aged 30 to 40 years, were included in the cohort. Bulk PBMC replicates and cell subsets were isolated from blood drawn at multiple timepoints before and after both primary and secondary immunization.

Sequencing used an Illumina NovaSeq 6000. TCR cDNA was made using 5'RACE template switching, a step that added a universal primer site and unique molecular identifiers. Priming for cDNA synthesis came from both the TCR alpha and TCR beta constant segments. Library amplification involved two PCR steps, and the second step added sample barcodes and sequencing adapters. Libraries were sequenced on Illumina HiSeq 2500 (2x100 bp) or NovaSeq (2x150 bp). For the original study's pipeline: Demultiplexing of reads and collapsing into UMI consensus sequences were performed with MIGEC, and V(D)J alignment was carried out with MiXCR. Vaccine-responding clonotypes were identified with edgeR using replicate PBMC samples, with FDR below 0.01 and a log2 fold change above 5 up to day 15 being required. Each bulk clonotype received a CD4 or CD8 identity based on whether the sequenced CD4 or CD8 repertoire contained that clonotype at higher abundance. TCRdb's own reprocessing of the public reads used fastp at Q25 and MiXCR and kept productive beta chains. Each entry is one CDR3 protein sequence, shown with its most common DNA and genes. TCRdb's processing, not the authors' own work, is the source of the V and J calls. The sample table holds approximately 250,000 distinct CDR3 sequences, of which roughly 3.7% were seen once. About a fifth of the sample rests with the top ten.

Study-wide findings and limitations: Computational filtering was required because FACS-sorted repertoires could contain abundant contaminating clonotypes from the bulk population. After the booster, most clones that had expanded after primary vaccination were detected again (about 97% of CD4 and around 88% of CD8), suggesting broad maintenance of memory. A small share of clonotypes was detected in both CD4 and CD8 compartments, with the overlap likely arising from convergent recombination. The secondary T-cell response was weaker than the primary response but faster, peaking on day 5 instead of day 15. Only two donors were included in the study, so the extent to which the findings can be generalized is limited.

Sample treatment or condition, as interpreted from the label and publication: live attenuated yellow fever vaccine strain. Two biological replicates of bulk PBMCs were collected at each blood-draw timepoint. PBMCs were isolated from peripheral blood using a standard Ficoll-Paque protocol. TriZol was used to extract RNA from bulk PBMCs, CD4 and CD8 fractions, and dextramer-positive and dextramer-negative fractions. The sample holds many counts of this clonotype. This clone's antigen is unknown. The input lacks base qualities; no much larger clone sits a single base away. V is reduced by 5 bases and J by 10 bases, leaving a spacing of 24 bases between them. Based on the germline V gene (reference sequence), the CDR1 and CDR2 sequences are DFQATT and SNEGSKA. The CDR3 goes from the cysteine to the phenylalanine over 15 residues. Solely the CDR3 DNA is kept, with 45 bases framed from the first base.

This TCR derives from a man aged 18 to 35 who received the YFV17D yellow fever vaccine. The chain is assembled from TRBV20-1 and TRBJ1-5; the D region possibly corresponds to TRBD1 (6 bases align). The specimen comprised PBMCs, sampled 15 days after the yellow fever booster vaccination. The DNA sequence follows: TGCAGTGCTCCAGGGGAGACAGACCGTATCGTCCCCCAGCATTTT. Translation gives CSAPGETDRIVPQHF.